One T cell receptor beta chain is described in this entry. The antigen is undetermined. Isolation of PBMCs gave at least 6.5 million cells per sample. Together with a sample-barcoded 5' primer, a J-beta primer mix was included in a second PCR lasting about 7 to 12 cycles. No fewer than 2.5 million CDR3-containing paired-end reads came from each sample. Using its own MiXCR run on the 5' RACE reads, TCRdb lists one record per CDR3 protein. The sample comprises about 570,000 distinct CDR3 sequences, roughly 28% of which are singletons, and 15% to 20% rests with the top ten. These data are taken from a study of blood T cells in healthy people across ages. Notes on the study in general: Long-lived donors carried more naive CD4+ cells and greater diversity than aged donors. As naive T cell percentage varied, TCR beta diversity correlated strongly with it.

CDR1 and CDR2 (germline): SGHAT, FQNNGV. V was trimmed by 5 bases and J by 4 bases, leaving 17 bases between them. This CDR3 is built from 15 residues. The sample taken for sequencing was blood. The receptor was derived from a woman between 70 and 85 years old in good health. This chain links TRBV11-2 with TRBJ1-2; possibly TRBD1 for D (5 bases). CDR3 region: CASSQGPANPYGYTF. The DNA of the CDR3 is TGTGCCAGCAGCCAGGGCCCCGCTAACCCCTATGGCTACACCTTC.